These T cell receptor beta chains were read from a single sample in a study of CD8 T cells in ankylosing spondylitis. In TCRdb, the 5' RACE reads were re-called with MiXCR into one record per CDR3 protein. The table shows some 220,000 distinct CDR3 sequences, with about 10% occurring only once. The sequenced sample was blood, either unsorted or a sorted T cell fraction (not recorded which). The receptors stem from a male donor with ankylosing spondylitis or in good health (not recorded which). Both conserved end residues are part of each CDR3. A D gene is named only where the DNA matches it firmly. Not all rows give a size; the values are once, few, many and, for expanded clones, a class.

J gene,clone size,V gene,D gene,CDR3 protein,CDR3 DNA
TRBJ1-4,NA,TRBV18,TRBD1,CASGDSLNGKLFF,TGTGCCAGCGGGGACAGCCTGAATGGAAAACTGTTTTTT
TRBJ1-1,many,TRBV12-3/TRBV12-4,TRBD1,CASSVTDRGNTEAFF,TGTGCCAGCAGTGTGACGGACAGGGGGAACACTGAAGCTTTCTTT
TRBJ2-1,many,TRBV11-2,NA,CASSKDTNNEQFF,TGTGCCAGCAGCAAGGACACTAACAATGAGCAGTTCTTC
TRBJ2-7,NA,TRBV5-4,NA,CASSLGQTIQYF,TGTGCCAGCAGCTTAGGACAGACCATCCAGTACTTC
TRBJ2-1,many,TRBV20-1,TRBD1,CSARDRIYRDRHSSYNEQFF,TGCAGTGCTAGAGATCGTATCTACCGGGACAGGCATAGCTCCTACAATGAGCAGTTCTTC
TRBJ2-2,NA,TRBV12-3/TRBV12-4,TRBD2,CASSFRMTSGTGELFF,TGTGCCAGCAGTTTCCGAATGACTAGCGGGACCGGGGAGCTGTTTTTT
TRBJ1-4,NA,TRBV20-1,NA,CSARGGEAATNEKLFF,TGCAGTGCCCGAGGTGGGGAAGCAGCCACTAATGAAAAACTGTTTTTT
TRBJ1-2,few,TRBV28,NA,CASRGTVYGYTF,TGTGCCAGCAGGGGGACTGTCTATGGCTACACCTTC
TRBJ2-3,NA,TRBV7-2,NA,CASSLRQVADTQYF,TGTGCCAGCAGCCTAAGGCAGGTAGCAGATACGCAGTATTTT
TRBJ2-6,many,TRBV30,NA,CAWSGTAGANVLTF,TGTGCCTGGAGTGGAACAGCTGGGGCCAACGTCCTGACTTTC
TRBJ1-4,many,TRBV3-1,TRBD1,CASSQDVRQGPFNEKLFF,TGTGCCAGCAGCCAAGATGTGAGACAGGGCCCATTTAATGAAAAACTGTTTTTT
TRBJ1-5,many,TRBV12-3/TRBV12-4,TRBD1,CASTLGQGNQPQHF,TGTGCCAGCACTCTGGGACAGGGCAATCAGCCCCAGCATTTT
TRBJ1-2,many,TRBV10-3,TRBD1,CAISEQGVDYGYTF,TGTGCCATCAGTGAACAGGGGGTTGACTATGGCTACACCTTC
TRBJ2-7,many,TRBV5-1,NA,CASSPTFAEQYF,TGCGCCAGCAGCCCGACCTTTGCCGAGCAGTACTTC
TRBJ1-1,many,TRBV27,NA,CASSFGMNTEAFF,TGTGCCAGCAGTTTCGGTATGAACACTGAAGCTTTCTTT
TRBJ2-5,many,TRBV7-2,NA,CASSGAAEETQYF,TGTGCCAGCAGCGGGGCGGCTGAAGAGACCCAGTACTTC
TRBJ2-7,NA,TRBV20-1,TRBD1,CSASGTGPYEQYF,TGCAGTGCTAGCGGGACAGGGCCCTACGAGCAGTACTTC
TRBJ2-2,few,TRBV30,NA,CAWREVVNTGELFF,TGTGCCTGGAGGGAGGTGGTAAACACCGGGGAGCTGTTTTTT
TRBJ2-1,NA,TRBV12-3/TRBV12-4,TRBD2,CASSSLAGARDEQFF,TGTGCCAGCAGTTCCCTAGCGGGGGCCCGGGATGAGCAGTTCTTC
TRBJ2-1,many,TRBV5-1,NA,CASSLTPRVLTYNEQFF,TGCGCCAGCAGCTTGACACCCCGGGTCCTAACCTACAATGAGCAGTTCTTC
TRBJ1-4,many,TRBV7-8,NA,CASSLERDGGQKLFF,TGTGCCAGCAGCTTAGAGAGGGACGGAGGTCAAAAACTGTTTTTT
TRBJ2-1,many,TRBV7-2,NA,CASSLDMGRSFF,TGTGCCAGCAGCTTAGATATGGGGAGATCGTTCTTC
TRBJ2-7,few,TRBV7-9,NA,CASSVTSYEQYF,TGTGCCAGCAGCGTAACAAGCTACGAGCAGTACTTC
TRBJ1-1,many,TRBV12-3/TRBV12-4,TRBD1,CASRDREGTEAFF,TGTGCCAGCAGGGACAGGGAAGGCACTGAAGCTTTCTTT
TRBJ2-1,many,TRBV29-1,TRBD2,CSVKRGASGNNEQFF,TGCAGCGTTAAGCGGGGGGCTAGCGGGAACAATGAGCAGTTCTTC
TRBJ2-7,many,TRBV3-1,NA,CASSRGGKSSYEQYF,TGTGCCAGCAGCCGAGGCGGGAAGAGCTCCTACGAGCAGTACTTC
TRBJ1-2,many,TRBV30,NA,CAWDRDSPGGYTF,TGTGCCTGGGACCGGGACTCCCCGGGAGGCTACACCTTC
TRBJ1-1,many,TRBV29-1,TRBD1,CSVLPPRDRNEAFF,TGCAGCGTGTTACCCCCCCGGGACAGAAATGAAGCTTTCTTT
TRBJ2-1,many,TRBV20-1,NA,CSALGEAPTYNEQFF,TGCAGTGCCCTCGGCGAGGCGCCGACCTACAATGAGCAGTTCTTC
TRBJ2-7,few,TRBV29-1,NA,CSVLRETVAGEQYF,TGCAGCGTTCTAAGGGAGACGGTCGCGGGGGAGCAGTACTTC
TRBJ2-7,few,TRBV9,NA,CASSVERTASGEQYF,TGTGCCAGCAGCGTAGAACGGACGGCTTCGGGCGAGCAGTACTTC
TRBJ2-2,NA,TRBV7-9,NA,CASSFPSTGGSTGELFF,TGTGCCAGCAGCTTTCCATCGACTGGGGGCTCCACCGGGGAGCTGTTTTTT
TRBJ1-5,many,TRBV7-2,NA,CASSLGVTQSQHF,TGTGCCAGCAGCTTAGGGGTCACGCAGTCCCAGCATTTT
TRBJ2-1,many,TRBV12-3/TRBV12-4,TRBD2,CASSFSAGLQNEQFF,TGTGCCAGCAGTTTCTCCGCGGGACTACAAAATGAGCAGTTCTTC
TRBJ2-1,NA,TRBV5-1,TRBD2,CASSLGLAVYEQFF,TGCGCCAGCAGCTTGGGACTAGCAGTCTATGAGCAGTTCTTC